This T cell receptor (beta chain) came from a study of long-term antiretroviral therapy in people with HIV. A v3.0 immunoSEQ assay was performed at survey level. Data came from immunoSEQ multiplex PCR; TCRdb stores just in-frame clones and leaves some out. This table has approximately 15,000 clones, 84% appearing once. Trimming pared 4 bases from V and 1 base from J, leaving 15 bases between. Germline V CDR1 and CDR2: SGHDT, YYEEEE. The CDR3 sequence is 15 residues long. The sample here was unsorted PBMCs, taken 0.1 years after starting antiretroviral therapy. The chain recombines TRBV5-6 with TRBJ2-7; unclear D gene. This TCR derives from a man between 18 and 29 years old with HIV. CDR3 residues: CASSDTDAISYEQYF. CDR3 sequence (DNA): TGTGCCAGCAGCGACACAGATGCCATTTCCTACGAGCAGTACTTC.